One and the same sample provided the 22 T cell receptor beta chains below, sequenced in a study of control samples from healthy donors and cancer patients. Method: immunoSEQ multiplex PCR; TCRdb's copy keeps in-frame clones and lacks some. The table includes about 170,000 clones, 93% detected once. The sequenced material came from blood. These receptors came from a woman aged 55 to 70 in good health.

The chain employs TRBV5-6 and TRBJ1-6; D remains ambiguous. The CDR3 covers 14 residues. CDR1 is SGHDT, CDR2 YYEEEE, per germline. Trimming took 2 bases from V and 8 from J, leaving 11 bases between them. The CDR3 sequence: CASSFPGDHSPLHF. The CDR3 nucleotides read TGTGCCAGCAGCTTTCCGGGTGATCATTCACCCCTCCACTTT.

The rearrangement uses TRBV10-3 and TRBJ1-1, with D perhaps matching TRBD1 (5 bases). This CDR3 has 13 amino acids. With 11 bases removed from V and 1 base from J, the gap between germline ends came to 14 bases. Germline V lookup: CDR1 ENHRY, CDR2 SYGVKD. As DNA, the CDR3 is TGTGCCTCGACACAGGTTTCGAACACTGAAGCTTTCTTT. This translates into CASTQVSNTEAFF.

This clone appeared a single time. V usage is TRBV2 and J usage is TRBJ1-5, with a weak D call TRBD1 (6 bases). CDR1 SNHLY and CDR2 FYNNEI come from the germline V gene. Trimming left V 2 bases short and J 4 bases short, with 9 bases between. This CDR3 comprises 14 residues. In nucleotides, the CDR3 is TGTGCCAGCAGTGAATTGGACAGAAATCAGCCCCAGCATTTT. The encoded protein is CASSELDRNQPQHF.

The rearrangement links TRBV25-1 to TRBJ1-1; D gene ambiguous. CDR3 length equals 14 residues. Looked up from germline, CDR1 is MGHDK and CDR2 is SYGVNS. V shed 5 bases and J shed 4 bases, with 14 bases lying between them. The CDR3 loop is CASSRTQKATEAFF. The CDR3, as DNA: TGTGCCAGCAGTAGAACACAGAAGGCCACTGAAGCTTTCTTT.

The chain combines TRBV7-9 with TRBJ2-7; 9 bases agree with TRBD1. CDR1 is SEHNR, CDR2 FQNEAQ, per germline (reference sequence). With V trimmed by 1 base and J by 3 bases, 7 bases remained unmatched. CDR3 length equals 16 residues. The DNA of the CDR3 is TGTGCCAGCAGCTTAGGACGGACAGGGGTAAACTACGAGCAGTACTTC. Its protein is CASSLGRTGVNYEQYF.

The sample holds one count of this clone. J is TRBJ1-2 and V is TRBV7-2; tentative D call: TRBD1 (5 bases). V was trimmed by 5 bases and J by 2 bases, leaving 12 bases between them. The CDR3 is 14 amino acids. Germline lookup yields CDR1 SGHTA and CDR2 FQGNSA. The CDR3 nucleotides read TGTGCCAGCAGCAGAACGGGGGGGAACTATGGCTACACCTTC. Its protein product is CASSRTGGNYGYTF. Full variable domain (missing parts from reference TRBV7-2 and TRBJ1-2): GAGVSQSPSNKVTEKGKDVELRCDPISGHTALYWYRQSLGQGLEFLIYFQGNSAPDKSGLPSDRFSAERTGGSVSTLTIQRTQQEDSAVYLCASSRTGGNYGYTFGSGTRLTVV.

The V gene is TRBV5-6, the J gene TRBJ2-5, with a tentative D call TRBD2 (6 bases). CDR3 length: 15 amino acids. The germline CDR1 and CDR2 sequences are SGHDT and YYEEEE. Trimming took 2 bases from V and 7 from J, leaving 18 bases between them. Written as DNA, the CDR3 is TGTGCCAGCAGCTTACCTAGCGCAAAGATCGGGACCCAGTACTTC. It encodes CASSLPSAKIGTQYF.

J is TRBJ2-7 and V is TRBV14, with 9 bases aligning to TRBD1. After removal of 5 bases from V and 1 base from J, the junction contained 9 bases not matched to a gene. The germline V gene encodes CDR1 SGHDN and CDR2 FVKESK. CDR3 size: 16 residues. CDR3 loop: CASSALPGTGSYEQYF. The CDR3 bases are TGTGCCAGCAGCGCTCTTCCCGGGACAGGGTCCTACGAGCAGTACTTC.

This clone was recorded once. The chain recombines TRBV6-6 with TRBJ2-7, with D unresolved. Trimming shortened V by 0 bases and J by 3 bases, and 9 bases separated the two germline ends. Looked up from germline, CDR1 is MNHNY and CDR2 is SVGAGI (reference sequence). The CDR3 is 14 residues long. As DNA, the CDR3 is TGTGCCAGCAGTTACTCAGGACGAAACTACGAGCAGTACTTC. Encoded protein: CASSYSGRNYEQYF.

The rearrangement joins TRBV5-5 to TRBJ1-5; possibly TRBD1 for D (6 bases). The CDR3 covers 15 residues. Per germline, CDR1 SGHKS and CDR2 YYEKEE (reference sequence). V lost 0 bases and J 4 bases, leaving 11 bases between the germline ends. The chain's CDR3 is CASSLGSTGNQPQHF. The CDR3 DNA is TGTGCCAGCAGCTTGGGATCCACAGGGAATCAGCCCCAGCATTTT. Together with reference TRBV5-5 and TRBJ1-5, the CDR3 gives the full variable domain: DAGVTQSPTHLIKTRGQQVTLRCSPISGHKSVSWYQQVLGQGPQFIFQYYEKEERGRGNFPDRFSARQFPNYSSELNVNALLLGDSALYLCASSLGSTGNQPQHFGDGTRLSIL.

The chain joins TRBV29-1 to TRBJ1-1; no clear D gene. This CDR3 contains 15 residues. The V and J ends lost 3 bases and 0 bases respectively, with 14 bases between them. CDR1 SQVTM and CDR2 ANQGSEA come from the germline V gene. CDR3 nucleotides: TGCAGCGTTGACACCGGCCGGACTGTGAACACTGAAGCTTTCTTT. Translating it yields CSVDTGRTVNTEAFF.

The V and J genes are TRBV10-1 and TRBJ1-5; no clear D gene. The CDR3 consists of 13 residues. The V end lost 6 bases, the J end lost 4 bases, and 10 bases lay between the germline ends. Germline assignment: CDR1 WNHNN and CDR2 SYGVQD (reference sequence). The chain's CDR3 is CASSRDGNQPQHF. CDR3 DNA: TGCGCCAGCAGCCGAGACGGTAATCAGCCCCAGCATTTT.

The CDR3: CAISEYPAPNTEAFF. The CDR3 bases are TGTGCCATCAGTGAGTACCCGGCACCGAACACTGAAGCTTTCTTT. The chain joins TRBV10-3 to TRBJ1-1; D not certain. The V end was cut by 1 base, the J end by 1 base, with 10 bases between. CDR3 length equals 15 residues. Germline CDR1 and CDR2: ENHRY and SYGVKD.

This sequence joins TRBV18 and TRBJ2-2, with D hard to call. CDR1 and CDR2 from the germline V gene are KGHSH and LQKENI. The V end lost 2 bases, the J end lost 3 bases, and 7 bases lay between the germline ends. The CDR3 runs to 14 residues. CDR3 protein: CASSPAIDTGELFF. The CDR3 DNA is TGTGCCAGCTCACCAGCTATAGACACCGGGGAGCTGTTTTTT.

Comment on this clone: Distinct nucleotide sequences in the sample also encode this CDR3. V and J are TRBV18 and TRBJ1-1, with D tentatively TRBD1 (5 bases). Germline CDR1 reads KGHSH; CDR2 reads LQKENI. CDR3 size: 13 residues. Trimming took 6 bases from V and 3 from J, leaving 11 bases between them. CDR3 amino acids: CASSLGGDTEAFF. In DNA, the CDR3 is TGTGCCAGCTCCCTGGGAGGGGACACTGAAGCTTTCTTT.

This clone appeared a single time. This chain joins TRBV18 and TRBJ1-4; D ambiguous. This CDR3 is 18 amino acids long. The V gene's germline CDR1 is KGHSH and CDR2 LQKENI. V dropped 2 bases and J dropped 8 bases, with 24 bases sitting between them. The CDR3, as DNA: TGTGCCAGCTCACCAAGGGTTTCAGAAGGCGAAACCCGAGAAAAACTGTTTTTT. This codes for CASSPRVSEGETREKLFF.

This sequence joins TRBV29-1 and TRBJ2-3; the D is unclear. V was trimmed by 8 bases and J by 2 bases, leaving 8 bases between them. Germline V gives CDR1 SQVTM, CDR2 ANQGSEA. The length of the CDR3 is 11 residues. The DNA for the CDR3 is TGCAGCTCCTTACTCACAGATACGCAGTATTTT. It encodes CSSLLTDTQYF.

This chain connects TRBV6-5 to TRBJ1-1; no clear D. The germline V and J ends were trimmed by 7 bases and 6 bases, with 18 bases remaining between them. Germline lookup yields CDR1 MNHEY and CDR2 SVGAGI. This CDR3 has 14 residues. CDR3 sequence: CASISGEVIAEAFF. For the CDR3, the DNA is TGTGCCAGCATAAGCGGCGAAGTTATTGCTGAAGCTTTCTTT.

This clone was observed a handful of times. J is TRBJ2-1 and V is TRBV4-1; D unresolved. The CDR3 is 13 amino acids. V was trimmed by 3 bases and J by 8 bases, leaving 11 bases between them. Germline V gene sequence: CDR1 MGHRA, CDR2 YSYEKL. CDR3 bases: TGCGCCAGCAGCCAGTCAGTAGTCCATGAGCAGTTCTTC. This encodes CASSQSVVHEQFF.

The chain combines TRBV18 with TRBJ2-5; D is ambiguous. Trimming stripped 3 bases from V and 5 bases from J, with 10 bases between. Germline V lookup: CDR1 KGHSH, CDR2 LQKENI. This CDR3 is 13 amino acids long. The CDR3 nucleotides read TGTGCCAGCTCACCCGGGTTAAGGGAGACCCAGTACTTC. It specifies CASSPGLRETQYF. The full variable domain, with the rest looked up from reference TRBV18 and TRBJ2-5, is NAGVMQNPRHLVRRRGQEARLRCSPMKGHSHVYWYRQLPEEGLKFMVYLQKENIIDESGMPKERFSAEFPKEGPSILRIQQVVRGDSAAYFCASSPGLRETQYFGPGTRLLVL.

This chain joins TRBV9 and TRBJ1-5; no definite D call. The ends were cut back, 1 base at V and 3 bases at J, with 11 bases in the middle. CDR3 length: 15 amino acids. CDR1 and CDR2 (germline): SGDLS, YYNGEE. CDR3 DNA sequence: TGTGCCAGCAGCGTAACCGGGTCGAACAATCAGCCCCAGCATTTT. It yields the protein CASSVTGSNNQPQHF.

The rearrangement links TRBV12-3 or TRBV12-4 to TRBJ1-5; D is undetermined. V dropped 3 bases and J dropped 6 bases, with 9 bases sitting between them. This CDR3 is 13 amino acids long. Here the CDR3 DNA reads TGTGCCAGCAGTTTTTCCGTAGGTCAGCCCCAGCATTTT. This translates into CASSFSVGQPQHF.